This TCR beta chain was identified during a study of molecular identifiers for immune sequencing clone quantification. The CDR3 covers 15 residues. The V and J ends lost 4 bases and 3 bases respectively, with 16 bases between them. Germline V CDR1 and CDR2: SGHNT, YYREEE (reference sequence). In its sample, this clonotype was seen a few times. Antigen unknown. Broader study findings: Same-barcode identical TCR molecules could make highly expanded clones look smaller than they are. In naive cells, under 1% of molecules belonged to clones above 20 RNA copies, against over 99% in effector cells.

Sorting was used to obtain naive CD8 T cells (CD8+CD4-CCR7+CD45RA+). TCRdb re-analysed the PCR reads in MiXCR, keeping a single row per CDR3 protein. The table records approximately 550,000 distinct CDR3 sequences, less than 30% of them present only once. The chain is built from TRBV5-4 and TRBJ1-1, with D perhaps TRBD1 (6 bases). Sequencing was done on a sample of naive CD8+ T cells from blood, with Jurkat cell RNA spiked in. Stated subset: FACS-sorted CD8+CD4-CCR7+CD45RA+ naive T cells. This clonotype was obtained from a human donor in good health. Some libraries in this study had Jurkat cell RNA spiked in. DNA of the CDR3: TGTGCCAGCAGCCCGGGGGCTGGGATGTACACTGAAGCTTTCTTT. This sequence encodes CASSPGAGMYTEAFF.